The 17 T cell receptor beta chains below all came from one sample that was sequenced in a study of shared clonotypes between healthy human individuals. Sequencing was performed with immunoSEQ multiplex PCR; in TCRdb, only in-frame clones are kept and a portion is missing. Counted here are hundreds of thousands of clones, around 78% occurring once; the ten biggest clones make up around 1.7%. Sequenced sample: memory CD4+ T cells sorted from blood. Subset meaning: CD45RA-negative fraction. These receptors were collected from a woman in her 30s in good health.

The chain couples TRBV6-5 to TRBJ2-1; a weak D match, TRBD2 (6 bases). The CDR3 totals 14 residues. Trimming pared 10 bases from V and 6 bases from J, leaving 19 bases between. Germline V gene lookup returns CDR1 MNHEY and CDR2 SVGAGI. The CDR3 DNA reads TGTGCCACGTATGGCGGGACTGACATCAATGAGCAGTTCTTC. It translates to CATYGGTDINEQFF.

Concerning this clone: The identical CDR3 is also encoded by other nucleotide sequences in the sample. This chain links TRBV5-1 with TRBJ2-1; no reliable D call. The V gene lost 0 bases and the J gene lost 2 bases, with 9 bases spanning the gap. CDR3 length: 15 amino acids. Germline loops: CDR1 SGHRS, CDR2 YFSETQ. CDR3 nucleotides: TGCGCCAGCAGCTTGGCCTCTGGGGCCTACAATGAGCAGTTCTTC. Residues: CASSLASGAYNEQFF.

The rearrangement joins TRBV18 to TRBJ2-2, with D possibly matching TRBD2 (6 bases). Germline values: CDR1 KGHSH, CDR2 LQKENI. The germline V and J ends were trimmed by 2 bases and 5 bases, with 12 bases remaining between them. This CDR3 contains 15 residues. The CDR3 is CASSPVGSKTGELFF. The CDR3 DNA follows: TGTGCCAGCTCACCAGTCGGGAGTAAAACCGGGGAGCTGTTTTTT.

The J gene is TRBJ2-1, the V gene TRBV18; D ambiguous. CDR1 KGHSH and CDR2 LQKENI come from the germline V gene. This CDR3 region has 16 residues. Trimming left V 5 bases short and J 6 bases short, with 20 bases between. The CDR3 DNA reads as TGTGCCAGCTCAAGCTACACCACAGCCGGATTCAATGAGCAGTTCTTC. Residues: CASSSYTTAGFNEQFF.

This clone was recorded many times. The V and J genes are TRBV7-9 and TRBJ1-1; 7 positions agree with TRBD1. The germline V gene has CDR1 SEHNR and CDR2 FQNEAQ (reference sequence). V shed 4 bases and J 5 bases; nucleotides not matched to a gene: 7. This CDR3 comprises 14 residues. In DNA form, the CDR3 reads TGTGCCAGCAGCTCGGGACAGCCGGGGACTGAAGCTTTCTTT. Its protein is CASSSGQPGTEAFF.

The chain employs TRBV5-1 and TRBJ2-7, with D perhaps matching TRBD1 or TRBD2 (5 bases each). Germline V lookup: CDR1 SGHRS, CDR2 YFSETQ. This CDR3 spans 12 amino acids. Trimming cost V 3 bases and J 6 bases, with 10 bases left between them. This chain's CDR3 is CASSWDGSEQYF. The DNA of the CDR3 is TGCGCCAGCAGCTGGGACGGATCCGAGCAGTACTTC.

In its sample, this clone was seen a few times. The DNA for the CDR3 is TGTGCCAGCAGCTTAGTCAGGGGGCGGACCGGGGAGCTGTTTTTT. Amino acids: CASSLVRGRTGELFF. The chain combines TRBV11-2 with TRBJ2-2; 8 nucleotides agree with TRBD1. The germline CDR1 and CDR2 sequences are SGHAT and FQNNGV. V was pared by 1 base and J by 5 bases, with 3 bases of the junction left unmatched. CDR3 length equals 15 residues.

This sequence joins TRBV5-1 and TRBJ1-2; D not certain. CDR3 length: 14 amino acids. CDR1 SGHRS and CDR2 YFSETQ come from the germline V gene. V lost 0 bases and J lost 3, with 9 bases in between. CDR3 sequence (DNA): TGCGCCAGCAGCTTGGGCGGGGTGGACTATGGCTACACCTTC. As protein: CASSLGGVDYGYTF.

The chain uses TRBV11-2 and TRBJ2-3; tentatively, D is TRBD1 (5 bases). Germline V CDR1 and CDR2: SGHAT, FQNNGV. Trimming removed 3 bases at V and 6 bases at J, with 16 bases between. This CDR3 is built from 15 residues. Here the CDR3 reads CASSFRGTQGDTQYF. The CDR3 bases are TGTGCCAGCAGCTTTAGGGGTACTCAAGGGGATACGCAGTATTTT. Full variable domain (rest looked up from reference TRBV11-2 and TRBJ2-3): EAGVAQSPRYKIIEKRQSVAFWCNPISGHATLYWYQQILGQGPKLLIQFQNNGVVDDSQLPKDRFSAERLKGVDSTLKIQPAKLEDSAVYLCASSFRGTQGDTQYFGPGTRLTVL.

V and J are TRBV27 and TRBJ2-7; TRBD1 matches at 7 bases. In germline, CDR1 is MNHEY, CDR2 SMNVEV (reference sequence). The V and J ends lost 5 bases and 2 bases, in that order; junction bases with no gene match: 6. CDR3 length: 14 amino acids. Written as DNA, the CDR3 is TGTGCCAGCAGTCTCGGACAGGCCACCTACGAGCAGTACTTC. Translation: CASSLGQATYEQYF.

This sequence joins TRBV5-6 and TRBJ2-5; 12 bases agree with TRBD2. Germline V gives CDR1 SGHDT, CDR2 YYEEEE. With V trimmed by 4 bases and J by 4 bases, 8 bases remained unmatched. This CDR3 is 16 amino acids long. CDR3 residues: CASSMLASGRVETQYF. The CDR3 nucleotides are TGTGCCAGCAGCATGTTGGCTAGCGGGAGGGTAGAGACCCAGTACTTC.

In DNA, the CDR3 is TGTGCCAGCAGCTTAGCCCCAAAGGGGTCTATAGGGACCCAGTACTTC. It specifies CASSLAPKGSIGTQYF. This chain connects TRBV11-2 to TRBJ2-5; D perhaps matches TRBD1 (5 bases). In germline, CDR1 is SGHAT, CDR2 FQNNGV. V lost 1 base to trimming and J lost 7 bases, with 19 bases between them. The length of the CDR3 is 16 residues.

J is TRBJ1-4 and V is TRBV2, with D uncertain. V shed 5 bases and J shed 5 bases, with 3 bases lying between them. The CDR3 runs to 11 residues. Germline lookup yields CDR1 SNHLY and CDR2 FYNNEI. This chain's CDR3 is CASSRNEKLFF. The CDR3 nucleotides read TGTGCCAGCAGTAGAAATGAAAAACTGTTTTTT.

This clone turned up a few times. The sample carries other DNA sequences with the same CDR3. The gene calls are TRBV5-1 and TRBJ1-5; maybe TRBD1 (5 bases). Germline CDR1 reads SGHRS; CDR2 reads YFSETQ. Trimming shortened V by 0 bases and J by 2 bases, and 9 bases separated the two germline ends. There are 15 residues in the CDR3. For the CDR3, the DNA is TGCGCCAGCAGCTTGGAAGGGGCTGGCAATCAGCCCCAGCATTTT. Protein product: CASSLEGAGNQPQHF.

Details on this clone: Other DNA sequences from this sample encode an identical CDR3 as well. CDR3: CASSPGLASYNEQFF. Here the CDR3 DNA reads TGTGCCAGCTCCCCGGGACTAGCCTCCTACAATGAGCAGTTCTTC. This chain connects TRBV18 to TRBJ2-1; 9 positions match TRBD2. The CDR3 has 15 amino acids. Trimming took 6 bases from V and 0 from J; bases not matched to a gene: 3. CDR1 and CDR2 from the germline V gene are KGHSH and LQKENI. Together with reference TRBV18 and TRBJ2-1, the CDR3 gives the full variable domain: NAGVMQNPRHLVRRRGQEARLRCSPMKGHSHVYWYRQLPEEGLKFMVYLQKENIIDESGMPKERFSAEFPKEGPSILRIQQVVRGDSAAYFCASSPGLASYNEQFFGPGTRLTVL.

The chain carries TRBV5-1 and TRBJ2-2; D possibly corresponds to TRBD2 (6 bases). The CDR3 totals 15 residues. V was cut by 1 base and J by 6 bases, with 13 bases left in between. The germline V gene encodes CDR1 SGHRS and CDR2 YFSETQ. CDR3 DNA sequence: TGCGCCAGCAGCTTGCGCCGGGAGTGGGCCGGGGAGCTGTTTTTT. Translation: CASSLRREWAGELFF.

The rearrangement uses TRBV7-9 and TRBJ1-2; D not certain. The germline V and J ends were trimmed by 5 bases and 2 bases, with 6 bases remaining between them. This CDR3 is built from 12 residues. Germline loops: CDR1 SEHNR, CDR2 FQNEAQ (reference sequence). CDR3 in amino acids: CASSRENYGYTF. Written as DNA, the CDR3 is TGTGCCAGCAGCCGCGAAAACTATGGCTACACCTTC.